The 31 T cell receptor beta chains in this list originate from one sample, sequenced in a study of shared clonotypes between healthy human individuals. Sequencing was performed with immunoSEQ multiplex PCR; in TCRdb, only in-frame clones are kept and a portion is missing. The sample includes millions of clones, around nine tenths seen only once; the top ten take around 0.14%. Material for sequencing was naive CD4+ T cells sorted from blood. Specified subset: CD45RA+ positively selected. The receptors shown here come from a man younger than 35 in good health.

A remark on this clone: Other DNA sequences in the sample encode the same CDR3. This sequence joins TRBV2 and TRBJ2-5, with 11 bases identical to TRBD2. CDR3 length equals 15 residues. The J segment lost 2 bases and the V segment lost 6 bases, leaving 5 bases of the junction unmatched. Germline CDR1 SNHLY, CDR2 FYNNEI. CDR3 loop: CASSLLAGGQETQYF. CDR3 DNA sequence: TGTGCCAGCAGCCTCCTAGCGGGAGGACAAGAGACCCAGTACTTC. The entire variable domain, with the rest obtained from reference TRBV2 and TRBJ2-5, is as follows: EPEVTQTPSHQVTQMGQEVILRCVPISNHLYFYWYRQILGQKVEFLVSFYNNEISEKSEIFDDQFSVERPDGSNFTLKIRSTKLEDSAMYFCASSLLAGGQETQYFGPGTRLLVL.

This clone was observed once. Other nucleotide sequences in the sample specify the same CDR3. The V call is TRBV4-3, the J call TRBJ2-2; D unclear. The CDR3 extends over 14 amino acids. V was trimmed by 1 base and J by 2 bases, leaving 5 bases between them. Germline values: CDR1 LGHNA, CDR2 YSLEER. The CDR3 DNA reads TGCGCCAGCAGCCAAGGCCTCAACACCGGGGAGCTGTTTTTT. Its protein is CASSQGLNTGELFF.

The chain uses TRBV30 and TRBJ1-6, with TRBD1 matching 8 bases. Per the germline V gene, CDR1 is GTSNPN and CDR2 is SVGIG (reference sequence). The length of the CDR3 is 15 residues. Trimming removed 5 bases from V and 5 bases from J; junction bases left unmatched: 8. The CDR3, as DNA: TGTGCCTGGCAACCACAGGGGGGCAATAATTCACCCCTCCACTTT. Its translation: CAWQPQGGNNSPLHF.

This clone was detected only a few times. This chain uses TRBV6-1 with TRBJ1-6, with 7 bases lining up with TRBD1. Germline CDR1 MNHNS, CDR2 SASEGT. The CDR3 totals 16 residues. V lost 4 bases and J lost 9; bases outside the gene matches: 12. CDR3 protein: CASSGNRGGNASPLHF. The CDR3 nucleotides read TGTGCCAGCAGTGGGAACAGGGGAGGAAACGCTTCACCCCTCCACTTT.

The CDR3 spells CAWRAQGVTGELFF. The DNA of the CDR3 is TGTGCCTGGAGGGCACAGGGGGTTACCGGGGAGCTGTTTTTT. The chain combines TRBV30 with TRBJ2-2; 8 bases match TRBD1. Germline loops: CDR1 GTSNPN, CDR2 SVGIG (reference sequence). J was trimmed by 5 bases and V by 3 bases; bases with no gene match: 5. The CDR3 extends over 14 amino acids.

The CDR3 DNA reads as TGTGCCAGCAGCTTAATTTCTCTGCCTGGCTACACCTTC. Translating it yields CASSLISLPGYTF. The chain carries TRBV7-9 and TRBJ1-2, with D hard to call. Trimming took 2 bases from V and 7 from J, leaving 11 bases between them. The CDR3 runs to 13 residues. Germline CDR1 and CDR2: SEHNR and FQNEAQ (reference sequence).

Turning to this clone: The junction shows a germline mismatch at one end, possibly a read error. The chain recombines TRBV7-7 with TRBJ2-5; 8 bases map to TRBD2. This CDR3 contains 17 residues. Germline V CDR1 and CDR2: SSHAT, FNYEAQ (reference sequence). CDR3 in amino acids: CASSLAQTSGNKETQYF. The CDR3 DNA reads as TGTGCTAGCAGCTTAGCGCAAACTAGCGGTAACAAAGAGACCCAGTACTTC. Full variable domain (outside the CDR3, taken from reference TRBV7-7 and TRBJ2-5): GAGVSQSPRYKVTKRGQDVTLRCDPISSHATLYWYQQALGQGPEFLTYFNYEAQPDKSGLPSDRFSAERPEGSISTLTIQRTEQRDSAMYRCASSLAQTSGNKETQYFGPGTRLLVL.

The CDR3 reads CASSDSMLGGGNQPQHF. The CDR3 DNA reads as TGTGCCAGCAGTGACTCGATGTTAGGAGGGGGCAATCAGCCCCAGCATTTT. The chain recombines TRBV6-4 with TRBJ1-5; a weak D match, TRBD1 (5 bases). CDR1 and CDR2 (germline): MRHNA, SNTAGT. Deletions cut 0 bases from V and 2 bases from J, with 14 bases between. The length of the CDR3 is 17 residues.

The rearrangement links TRBV6-1 to TRBJ2-7, with unresolved D. Trimming took off 3 bases at V and 7 bases at J, with 7 bases between the two ends. The germline CDR1 and CDR2 sequences are MNHNS and SASEGT. CDR3 length: 11 residues. The CDR3 sequence: CASSENMEQYF. CDR3 nucleotide sequence: TGTGCCAGCAGTGAGAACATGGAGCAGTACTTC.

This rearrangement joins TRBV11-2 to TRBJ1-2; the D is unclear. V lost 4 bases to trimming and J lost 4 bases, with 19 bases between them. The CDR3 extends over 16 amino acids. Germline V CDR1 and CDR2: SGHAT, FQNNGV. The CDR3 DNA sequence: TGTGCCAGCAGCTCCATACGATCCATGCGGCGCTATGGCTACACCTTC. Protein sequence: CASSSIRSMRRYGYTF.

This chain uses TRBV6-5 with TRBJ2-1; 7 positions agree with TRBD1. This CDR3 contains 15 residues. Germline V gene data show CDR1 as MNHEY and CDR2 as SVGAGI. V lost 1 base to trimming and J lost 2 bases; unmatched junction nucleotides: 2. As DNA, the CDR3 is TGTGCCAGCAGTTACTTAGGGGGCGCCTACAATGAGCAGTTCTTC. It specifies CASSYLGGAYNEQFF.

V usage is TRBV28 and J usage is TRBJ1-6; TRBD1 is a possible D gene (5 bases). The germline gives CDR1 MDHEN, CDR2 SYDVKM. The V gene lost 3 bases and the J gene lost 5 bases, with 17 bases spanning the gap. The CDR3 spans 17 residues. The CDR3 DNA reads as TGTGCCAGCAGTTTTAGGCAGGGTCTTTGGGATAATTCACCCCTCCACTTT. This gives the protein CASSFRQGLWDNSPLHF.

The chain combines TRBV7-2 with TRBJ2-1, with D possibly called TRBD1 or TRBD2 (5 bases each). Germline assignment: CDR1 SGHTA and CDR2 FQGNSA. The CDR3 totals 15 residues. V lost 0 bases and J 3 bases, leaving 9 bases between the germline ends. The CDR3: CASSLARDHYNEQFF. The CDR3 DNA sequence: TGTGCCAGCAGCTTAGCACGGGACCACTACAATGAGCAGTTCTTC.

The chain links TRBV29-1 to TRBJ2-5; TRBD2 is a possible D gene (6 bases). CDR1 is SQVTM and CDR2 is ANQGSEA in the germline V gene. CDR3 length: 13 residues. V gave up 7 bases and J gave up 5 bases, with 17 bases separating them. The CDR3 DNA reads as TGCAGCGCCCGGCGGGGATCGGGTGAGACCCAGTACTTC. As protein: CSARRGSGETQYF.

The J gene is TRBJ2-7, the V gene TRBV6-6, with a tentative D call TRBD1 (6 bases). Trimming pared 2 bases from V and 3 bases from J, leaving 11 bases between. Per the germline V gene, CDR1 is MNHNY and CDR2 is SVGAGI (reference sequence). The CDR3 covers 14 residues. As DNA, the CDR3 is TGTGCCAGCAGTTACGAGGCAGGGGACTACGAGCAGTACTTC. It is translated as CASSYEAGDYEQYF.

The chain combines TRBV12-2 with TRBJ1-1; TRBD1 is the table's D call and was not checked against the DNA. TRBV12-2 is a known pseudogene. The CDR3 contains 18 residues. The CDR3 sequence: CASRFHSTGNFMNTEAFF. The CDR3 DNA reads as TGTGCAAGTCGCTTCCACTCTACAGGGAACTTCATGAACACTGAAGCTTTCTTT.

In regard to this clone: Other DNA sequences within the sample encode an identical CDR3. The chain uses TRBV28 and TRBJ2-7; D might be TRBD1 (5 bases). The CDR3 extends over 12 amino acids. Germline loops: CDR1 MDHEN, CDR2 SYDVKM. The germline V and J ends were trimmed by 11 bases and 4 bases, with 15 bases remaining between them. In DNA form, the CDR3 reads TGTGCCTCAGGAGCAGGGCGATACGAGCAGTACTTC. Protein product: CASGAGRYEQYF.

A remark on this clone: Other DNA sequences in the sample encode the same CDR3. This rearrangement joins TRBV7-2 to TRBJ2-2; unclear D gene. The CDR3 extends over 12 amino acids. Per germline, CDR1 SGHTA and CDR2 FQGNSA. Trimming left V 6 bases short and J 2 bases short, with 4 bases between. CDR3: CASRLNTGELFF. CDR3 DNA: TGTGCCAGCAGACTTAACACCGGGGAGCTGTTTTTT.

V usage is TRBV9 and J usage is TRBJ2-4; D might be TRBD2 (7 bases). The CDR3 is made up of 12 amino acids. Per germline, CDR1 SGDLS and CDR2 YYNGEE. The germline V and J ends were trimmed by 0 bases and 12 bases, with 10 bases remaining between them. Here the CDR3 reads CASSVAGGPQYF. Here the CDR3 DNA reads TGTGCCAGCAGCGTAGCCGGGGGGCCTCAGTACTTC.

The chain has TRBV6-1 and TRBJ1-3; D is perhaps TRBD1 (5 bases). V was shortened by 1 base and J by 3 bases, with 10 bases between the two germline ends. The germline gives CDR1 MNHNS, CDR2 SASEGT. This CDR3 region has 15 residues. The CDR3 sequence: CASSEGQGFGNTIYF. DNA for the CDR3: TGTGCCAGCAGTGAAGGGCAGGGTTTTGGAAACACCATATATTTT.

The chain joins TRBV18 to TRBJ1-2; 7 positions agree with TRBD1. The CDR3 has 15 amino acids. The germline CDR1 and CDR2 sequences are KGHSH and LQKENI. V shed 2 bases and J 4 bases; nucleotides not matched to a gene: 7. CDR3 region: CASSPSGTDAYGYTF. CDR3 nucleotides: TGTGCCAGCTCACCATCCGGGACAGACGCCTATGGCTACACCTTC.

V usage is TRBV28 and J usage is TRBJ2-7, with 11 nucleotides matching TRBD2. With 8 bases clipped from V and 6 bases from J, the junction kept 6 bases outside the gene matches. The CDR3 has 13 amino acids. CDR1 and CDR2 (germline): MDHEN, SYDVKM. The chain's CDR3 is CASLEGTSGEQYF. Here the CDR3 DNA reads TGTGCCAGCTTGGAGGGGACTAGCGGCGAGCAGTACTTC.

The chain recombines TRBV29-1 with TRBJ2-1; 9 bases agree with TRBD1. CDR1 and CDR2 from the germline V gene are SQVTM and ANQGSEA. J lost 4 bases, V lost 4 bases, and 5 bases had no gene match. The CDR3 has 14 amino acids. The CDR3 DNA sequence: TGCAGCGTTGCGTACAGGGGGCTTTACAATGAGCAGTTCTTC. This sequence encodes CSVAYRGLYNEQFF.

Note on this clone: Other DNA sequences in the same sample also yield this CDR3. The rearrangement uses TRBV7-2 and TRBJ2-3; 8 bases line up with TRBD2. V shed 5 bases and J 2 bases; nucleotides not matched to a gene: 3. This CDR3 spans 14 amino acids. Looked up from germline, CDR1 is SGHTA and CDR2 is FQGNSA. The CDR3 protein is CASSPSGYTDTQYF. In nucleotides, the CDR3 is TGTGCCAGCAGCCCTAGCGGGTACACAGATACGCAGTATTTT. Drawing the rest from reference TRBV7-2 and TRBJ2-3, the complete variable domain is GAGVSQSPSNKVTEKGKDVELRCDPISGHTALYWYRQSLGQGLEFLIYFQGNSAPDKSGLPSDRFSAERTGGSVSTLTIQRTQQEDSAVYLCASSPSGYTDTQYFGPGTRLTVL.

The chain is built from TRBV10-3 and TRBJ2-5; D uncertain. The V end lost 5 bases, the J end lost 4 bases, and 11 bases lay between the germline ends. CDR1 and CDR2 from the germline V gene are ENHRY and SYGVKD. The CDR3 extends over 13 amino acids. Here the CDR3 reads CAISRPMGETQYF. The CDR3 DNA sequence: TGTGCCATCAGTAGACCCATGGGAGAGACCCAGTACTTC.

Note on this clone: Additional DNA sequences in this sample encode the identical CDR3. J is TRBJ2-7 and V is TRBV6-5; D may be TRBD1 (5 bases). V was cut by 2 bases and J by 0 bases, with 8 bases left in between. The germline V gene has CDR1 MNHEY and CDR2 SVGAGI. The CDR3 sequence is 14 residues long. In nucleotides, the CDR3 is TGTGCCAGCAGTTACGGGGCCTCCTCCTACGAGCAGTACTTC. Translation gives CASSYGASSYEQYF.

V and J are TRBV4-1 and TRBJ2-1, with D tentatively TRBD1 (6 bases). The V end lost 4 bases, the J end lost 5 bases, and 21 bases lay between the germline ends. Looked up from germline, CDR1 is MGHRA and CDR2 is YSYEKL. CDR3 length equals 17 residues. DNA for the CDR3: TGCGCCAGCAGCCGCGCCCCAGGGGAAACAGTTAACAATGAGCAGTTCTTC. This gives the protein CASSRAPGETVNNEQFF.

This clone was detected only once. The rearrangement joins TRBV6-6 to TRBJ2-1; 9 nucleotides align to TRBD1. Germline trimming cut 5 bases from V and 6 bases from J; bases unmatched to any gene: 5. The CDR3 sequence is 14 residues long. CDR1 is MNHNY, CDR2 SVGAGI, per germline (reference sequence). CDR3 amino acids: CASSISGQGNEQFF. CDR3 bases: TGTGCCAGCAGTATATCGGGACAGGGCAATGAGCAGTTCTTC.

On this clone itself: Other DNA variants within this sample encode the same CDR3. This chain links TRBV5-1 with TRBJ2-3; D is perhaps TRBD1 (6 bases). The CDR3 sequence is 14 residues long. Deletions cut 4 bases from V and 1 base from J, with 10 bases between. Looked up from germline, CDR1 is SGHRS and CDR2 is YFSETQ. The CDR3 is CASSLPGGTDTQYF. CDR3 nucleotide sequence: TGCGCCAGCAGCCTCCCAGGGGGCACAGATACGCAGTATTTT.

The chain carries TRBV7-9 and TRBJ2-7, with TRBD2 matching 11 bases. V gave up 4 bases and J gave up 3 bases; unmatched junction bases: 2. The CDR3 totals 14 residues. Germline CDR1 and CDR2: SEHNR and FQNEAQ (reference sequence). CDR3 in DNA: TGTGCCAGCAGCTCCGGGACTAGCGGCTACGAGCAGTACTTC. Translation: CASSSGTSGYEQYF.

The sample holds one count of this clone. This CDR3 is CSVVTSVLQETQYF. CDR3 coding DNA: TGCAGCGTTGTAACTAGCGTATTACAAGAGACCCAGTACTTC. This chain joins TRBV29-1 and TRBJ2-5; TRBD2 matches at 7 bases. The V gene end was trimmed by 4 bases and the J gene end by 2 bases; junction bases not matched to a gene: 7. CDR1 SQVTM and CDR2 ANQGSEA come from the germline V gene. This CDR3 has 14 amino acids. The full variable domain, rest sourced from reference TRBV29-1 and TRBJ2-5, is SAVISQKPSRDICQRGTSLTIQCQVDSQVTMMFWYRQQPGQSLTLIATANQGSEATYESGFVIDKFPISRPNLTFSTLTVSNMSPEDSSIYLCSVVTSVLQETQYFGPGTRLLVL.